These T cell receptor beta chains were read from a single sample in a study of blood T cell repertoires in COVID-19. TCRdb keeps only in-frame clones here, not all; method: immunoSEQ multiplex PCR. The sample lists 65,000 to 90,000 clones, roughly 83% occurring once. The specimen sequenced was peripheral blood. The source is a man aged 50-60 years with active COVID-19. The CDR3 runs from the conserved cysteine through the conserved F or W. Fields, in order: CDR3 DNA, CDR3 protein, J gene, D gene, V gene. D genes are given only for firm matches.

CDR3nt: TGTGCCAGCTACTCCCCGGCAGGGTCCGTTTCTGAAAAACTGTTTTTT
CDR3aa: CASYSPAGSVSEKLFF
j_gene: TRBJ1-4
d_gene: NA
v_gene: TRBV28

CDR3nt: TGTGCCAGCAGCTTGCGACGGGAGGGCCTCTTCGCTGAGCAGTTCTTC
CDR3aa: CASSLRREGLFAEQFF
j_gene: TRBJ2-1
d_gene: TRBD2
v_gene: TRBV5-6

CDR3nt: TGTGCCAGCAGTGAAGCGCAACAGGGAGATACGCAGTATTTT
CDR3aa: CASSEAQQGDTQYF
j_gene: TRBJ2-3
d_gene: NA
v_gene: TRBV6-1

CDR3nt: TGTGCCAGCAGCGTAAGCAGGGAAGGAAACACCATATATTTT
CDR3aa: CASSVSREGNTIYF
j_gene: TRBJ1-3
d_gene: NA
v_gene: TRBV9

CDR3nt: TGTGCCAGCAACCCGACAGGGAGTAATGAAAAACTGTTTTTT
CDR3aa: CASNPTGSNEKLFF
j_gene: TRBJ1-4
d_gene: TRBD1
v_gene: TRBV28

CDR3nt: TGTGCCAGCAGCCCACTCCTAATTGGGTACCTCCGGGACAATGAGCAGTTCTTC
CDR3aa: CASSPLLIGYLRDNEQFF
j_gene: TRBJ2-1
d_gene: NA
v_gene: TRBV7-2

CDR3nt: TGCAGCGCACTCCAGGACTCTTTGGTGGGGGAGCAGTTCTTC
CDR3aa: CSALQDSLVGEQFF
j_gene: TRBJ2-1
d_gene: NA
v_gene: TRBV29-1

CDR3nt: TGTGCCAGCAGCTCGGGGGACAGAACAGGAGGAGAAAAACTGTTTTTT
CDR3aa: CASSSGDRTGGEKLFF
j_gene: TRBJ1-4
d_gene: TRBD1
v_gene: TRBV5-4

CDR3nt: TGTGCCAGCAGCTTCGAACCCGAGGACAGTAATTCACCCCTCCACTTT
CDR3aa: CASSFEPEDSNSPLHF
j_gene: TRBJ1-6
d_gene: NA
v_gene: TRBV11-2

CDR3nt: TGTGCCTGGAGTATGGGGGGGAATGAAAAACTGTTTTTT
CDR3aa: CAWSMGGNEKLFF
j_gene: TRBJ1-4
d_gene: NA
v_gene: TRBV30

CDR3nt: TGTGCCTCCGCCCGGACAGGGGAAGCTTTCTTT
CDR3aa: CASARTGEAFF
j_gene: TRBJ1-1
d_gene: TRBD1
v_gene: TRBV30

CDR3nt: TGCGCCAGCAGCCCCCTCCCGGGGACAATTACCTACAATGAGCAGTTCTTC
CDR3aa: CASSPLPGTITYNEQFF
j_gene: TRBJ2-1
d_gene: NA
v_gene: TRBV4-3

CDR3nt: TGTGCCAGCAGTTTCTCAGGGGGCGCGGGAGGCTACACCTTC
CDR3aa: CASSFSGGAGGYTF
j_gene: TRBJ1-2
d_gene: TRBD1
v_gene: TRBV27

CDR3nt: TGTGCCAGCAGCCCCGGGTTAAGTGGTGAGCAGTTCTTC
CDR3aa: CASSPGLSGEQFF
j_gene: TRBJ2-1
d_gene: NA
v_gene: TRBV6-4